This T cell receptor beta chain stems from a study of T cells in women clearing cervical HPV infection. Study-wide context: Case blood was drawn when the lesion was first found; control blood after infection became undetectable.

The CDR3 is 18 amino acids. J gave up 5 bases and V 0 bases, and 15 bases lay outside the gene matches. Germline CDR1 is SGHDN and CDR2 is FVKESK. A remark on this clone: The CDR3 end is not reached by the read, which stops 3 residues before it; the germline J gene fills it in.

Some clones are missing from TCRdb's copy, which holds only in-frame ones; the method was immunoSEQ multiplex PCR. This sample's clone table lists 30,000 to 45,000 clones. The receptor was isolated from a woman aged 18-69 years with a cervical HPV16 infection that either progressed to CIN3+ or cleared (not recorded which). The chain carries TRBV14 and TRBJ2-7; TRBD2 matches 8 bases. Sequenced: blood buffy coat. The CDR3 loop is CASSQEHPRAGEVNEQYF. The CDR3 bases that were read are TGTGCCAGCAGCCAAGAACACCCCAGAGCGGGAGAGGTAAACGAG.